Sequencing of this TCR beta chain was carried out in a study of blood T cell repertoires in COVID-19. In the study overall: The origin of the acute and convalescent COVID-19 samples was the United States, Italy and Spain.

Individuals drawn from under 30 US areas were roughly 18 to 95 years old. Original methodology: Using reference gene primer amplification, nucleated cell counts were estimated. TCRdb's table, derived via immunoSEQ multiplex PCR, lists solely in-frame clones and lacks some. V, J and clone size are those of that table, while D and trimming were read from the DNA. The top ten hold around a tenth of the sample, which has a few hundred thousand clones, approximately 88% seen once. Germline V gene data show CDR1 as MDHEN and CDR2 as SYDVKM. V was cut by 7 bases and J by 2 bases, with 10 bases left in between. The CDR3 sequence is 13 residues long.

Sequences were obtained from PBMCs or T cells enriched from blood (not recorded which). The receptor was derived from a man aged 18 to 30 with acute COVID-19. The gene calls are TRBV28 and TRBJ2-3; perhaps TRBD2 as D (6 bases). CDR3 sequence: CASTSDLTDTQYF. In DNA form, the CDR3 reads TGTGCCAGCACTAGCGACCTCACAGATACGCAGTATTTT.